This T cell receptor beta chain is from a study of cytomegalovirus exposure and HLA in healthy donors. Study results and limitations: Excluded were some V segments that proved indistinguishable, including TRBV6-2 and TRBV6-3. In a later analysis, TCR association rates varied by HLA locus: DRB1 most, HLA-C fewest. In most subjects, TCR beta sequences reportedly gave accurate predictions of HLA-A and HLA-B alleles.

Amplification used 60 Vbeta primers and 13 Jbeta primers. TCRdb keeps only in-frame clones here, not all; method: immunoSEQ multiplex PCR. Of approximately 120,000 clones in the sample, more than 70% were seen once. As to this clone: The antigen is not known.

Unrecorded immune exposures were likely, despite nominal health at sampling. The CDR3 has 17 amino acids. The trim removed 0 bases at V and 2 bases at J, leaving 7 bases unmatched. Germline V CDR1 and CDR2: MNHNS, SASEGT. This receptor was obtained from a woman in her 50s in good health and CMV-seropositive. The chain employs TRBV6-1 and TRBJ2-1; 7 bases line up with TRBD2. Source material: PBMCs. The CDR3 nucleotides are TGTGCCAGCAGTGAAGCCCCAGCGGGGAGGACCTACAATGAGCAGTTCTTC. Its protein is CASSEAPAGRTYNEQFF.